The present T cell receptor (beta chain) was sequenced within a study of shared clonotypes between healthy human individuals. Measured with immunoSEQ multiplex PCR; TCRdb has only the in-frame clones, and not every one. Among roughly 1,100,000 clones listed, more than 60% were seen once. This clone was counted a few times. The CDR3 is 16 residues long. Germline loops: CDR1 SGHRS, CDR2 YFSETQ. Trimming left V 3 bases short and J 3 bases short, with 16 bases between. This receptor was identified in a man aged 18 to 35 in good health. This chain links TRBV5-1 with TRBJ2-1; weak D call: TRBD1 (5 bases). Sequencing input: memory CD4+ T cells sorted from blood. Described subset: CD45RA-negative fraction. CDR3 region: CASSSLDSALYNEQFF. The CDR3, as DNA: TGCGCCAGCAGCTCGTTAGACAGCGCCCTCTACAATGAGCAGTTCTTC.